Described below is a single T cell receptor beta chain sequence and its context. No antigen is known for it. The V and J ends lost 4 bases and 7 bases respectively, with 7 bases between them. CDR1 is KGHSH, CDR2 LQKENI, per germline. CDR3 length equals 11 residues. The entry originates in a study of T cell repertoires in cytomegalovirus infection. Overall study context: CMV infection plus the matching HLA type was flagged by public TCR beta signatures.

TCRdb reprocessed the reads via MiXCR and lists one record per CDR3 protein. The top ten clones hold around 41% of a sample with 110,000 or so distinct CDR3 sequences, around 30% of them seen once. Findings and caveats of the study: The response measured ex vivo was dominated by TCR beta clonotypes (HLA-C-restricted and CMV-specific).

The chain is built from TRBV18 and TRBJ1-2; D remains unclear. The receptor's source is a human donor in good health (CMV status not recorded). Some clones in this sample may be carry-over from other donors' samples. The sample here was CD8+ T cells from cultured PBMCs, taken from culture after CMV antigen stimulation. CDR3 amino acids: CASSRDTGYTF. The CDR3 bases are TGTGCCAGCTCACGCGACACTGGCTACACCTTC. The whole variable domain, filled in from reference TRBV18 and TRBJ1-2, reads NAGVMQNPRHLVRRRGQEARLRCSPMKGHSHVYWYRQLPEEGLKFMVYLQKENIIDESGMPKERFSAEFPKEGPSILRIQQVVRGDSAAYFCASSRDTGYTFGSGTRLTVV.